The 3 T cell receptor beta chains given below trace back to one sample, sequenced in a study of blood T cell repertoires in COVID-19. The method was immunoSEQ multiplex PCR; TCRdb's version includes in-frame clones alone and lacks a portion of them. Of roughly 79,000 clones detected, approximately 86% appear once; the ten largest clones hold 6% to 7%. Material for sequencing was peripheral blood. These receptors came from a woman in her fifties or sixties with acute or convalescent COVID-19.

This chain uses TRBV24-1 with TRBJ1-2; D is undetermined. CDR3 length: 15 residues. V was clipped by 4 bases and J by 4 bases, with 15 bases between them. Germline V gives CDR1 KGHDR, CDR2 SFDVKD. CDR3 residues: CATSDPRSGFYGYTF. The DNA for the CDR3 is TGTGCCACCAGTGACCCGCGATCCGGGTTCTATGGCTACACCTTC.

This clone was counted a single time. The gene calls are TRBV4-2 and TRBJ1-5; D is unclear. CDR1 LGHNA and CDR2 YNFKEQ come from the germline V gene. This CDR3 contains 15 residues. The germline V and J ends were trimmed by 0 bases and 7 bases, with 13 bases remaining between them. CDR3 nucleotides: TGTGCCAGCAGCCAAGATCAGCAGGCACCCCAGCCCCAGCATTTT. Amino acids: CASSQDQQAPQPQHF.

The J gene is TRBJ2-7, the V gene TRBV28, with a weak D call TRBD2 (6 bases). The CDR3 runs to 15 residues. Trimming shortened V by 6 bases and J by 0 bases, and 15 bases separated the two germline ends. Germline CDR1 is MDHEN and CDR2 is SYDVKM. The CDR3 region is CASSRPGVGSYEQYF. The CDR3 region has the DNA TGTGCCAGCAGCCGCCCGGGGGTCGGCTCCTACGAGCAGTACTTC.